The clone carrying this T cell receptor beta chain was recorded a few times. Additional DNA sequences in this sample encode the identical CDR3. This specimen belongs to a study of shared clonotypes between healthy human individuals. Some clones are missing from TCRdb's copy, which holds only in-frame ones; the method was immunoSEQ multiplex PCR. This sample has more than 150,000 clones, with approximately 60% found just once. Losses at the gene ends were 4 bases for V and 3 bases for J; bases not matched to a gene: 5. This CDR3 has 14 amino acids. Germline-derived CDR1 and CDR2 are SGHTA and FQGNSA. This clonotype originated in a man aged 30-40 years in good health. Specimen: memory CD4+ T cells sorted from blood. Described subset: CD45RA-negative fraction. The chain links TRBV7-2 to TRBJ2-5, with TRBD1 matching 7 bases. The CDR3 reads CASSYNRGKETQYF. CDR3 DNA sequence: TGTGCCAGCAGCTACAACAGGGGTAAAGAGACCCAGTACTTC. Combining the CDR3 with reference TRBV7-2 and TRBJ2-5 gives the whole variable domain GAGVSQSPSNKVTEKGKDVELRCDPISGHTALYWYRQSLGQGLEFLIYFQGNSAPDKSGLPSDRFSAERTGGSVSTLTIQRTQQEDSAVYLCASSYNRGKETQYFGPGTRLLVL.